The 15 T cell receptor beta chains given below trace back to one sample, sequenced in a study of blood T cell repertoires in COVID-19. The repertoire was sequenced with immunoSEQ multiplex PCR; TCRdb's copy has only in-frame clones and lacks some. The sample lists about 130,000 clones, approximately 83% seen once, with around 19% in the top ten. The sample was peripheral blood. Source of these receptors: a woman aged 45-60 years who had recovered from COVID-19.

The CDR3 region is CASSSHAGGGGPKETQYF. CDR3 nucleotide sequence: TGTGCCAGCAGCTCTCACGCGGGAGGTGGGGGGCCAAAAGAGACCCAGTACTTC. The rearrangement uses TRBV9 and TRBJ2-5; 8 positions agree with TRBD2. The CDR3 is 18 amino acids. Trimming at V came to 4 bases and at J to 3 bases, leaving 17 bases not matched to a gene. Germline V CDR1 and CDR2: SGDLS, YYNGEE.

The rearrangement joins TRBV7-2 to TRBJ2-1; 9 bases match TRBD2. CDR3 length: 16 amino acids. From germline, CDR1 is SGHTA and CDR2 FQGNSA. V lost 2 bases, J lost 2 bases, and 4 bases stayed unmatched. CDR3 DNA sequence: TGTGCCAGCAGCTTACTCCCTAGCGGGACCTACAATGAGCAGTTCTTC. Encoded protein: CASSLLPSGTYNEQFF.

The chain joins TRBV19 to TRBJ1-5; 8 nucleotides agree with TRBD1. V trimming: 5 bases; J trimming: 2 bases; junction bases outside the gene matches: 8. The CDR3 has 16 amino acids. Germline assignment: CDR1 LNHDA and CDR2 SQIVND (reference sequence). CDR3: CASSPLDRGGNQPQHF. The CDR3, as DNA: TGTGCCAGTAGTCCTCTCGACAGGGGCGGCAATCAGCCCCAGCATTTT. The full variable domain, rest sourced from reference TRBV19 and TRBJ1-5, is DGGITQSPKYLFRKEGQNVTLSCEQNLNHDAMYWYRQDPGQGLRLIYYSQIVNDFQKGDIAEGYSVSREKKESFPLTVTSAQKNPTAFYLCASSPLDRGGNQPQHFGDGTRLSIL.

This clone occurred a few times. The gene calls are TRBV6-5 and TRBJ2-7; TRBD1 might be the D (6 bases). This CDR3 spans 13 amino acids. V gave up 4 bases and J gave up 2 bases, with 9 bases separating them. Per germline, CDR1 MNHEY and CDR2 SVGAGI. The CDR3 region is CASSSGQTYEQYF. The CDR3 DNA is TGTGCCAGCAGTTCTGGACAGACCTACGAGCAGTACTTC.

This chain links TRBV28 with TRBJ2-3, with 7 bases lining up with TRBD2. J gave up 0 bases and V 8 bases, and 14 bases lay outside the gene matches. Germline lookup yields CDR1 MDHEN and CDR2 SYDVKM. CDR3 length: 17 amino acids. The chain's CDR3 is CASGWLGGGVSTDTQYF. DNA of the CDR3: TGTGCCAGCGGATGGCTTGGGGGGGGAGTTAGCACAGATACGCAGTATTTT.

This clone was recorded only once. CDR3 loop: CASSQGSVTLNTGELFF. As DNA, the CDR3 is TGTGCCAGCTCACAGGGTAGCGTTACTCTTAACACCGGGGAGCTGTTTTTT. The rearrangement joins TRBV18 to TRBJ2-2; tentatively, D is TRBD2 (5 bases). The CDR3 runs to 17 residues. V was shortened by 4 bases and J by 2 bases, with 17 bases between the two germline ends. The germline CDR1 and CDR2 sequences are KGHSH and LQKENI.

The rearrangement uses TRBV4-2 and TRBJ2-1; 12 nucleotides match TRBD2. Germline V lookup: CDR1 LGHNA, CDR2 YNFKEQ. This CDR3 region has 18 residues. V was pared by 0 bases and J by 6 bases, with 9 bases of the junction left unmatched. The CDR3 DNA reads as TGTGCCAGCAGCCAAGAATCTAGCGGGAGGGCCGGGGGCAATGAGCAGTTCTTC. It yields the protein CASSQESSGRAGGNEQFF.

V and J are TRBV19 and TRBJ2-3, with a weak D call TRBD1 (5 bases). Germline CDR1 LNHDA, CDR2 SQIVND (reference sequence). V gave up 4 bases and J gave up 1 base, with 12 bases separating them. This CDR3 contains 15 residues. CDR3 residues: CASSKAGLGTDTQYF. In DNA, the CDR3 is TGTGCCAGTAGTAAAGCAGGGTTGGGCACAGATACGCAGTATTTT. Complete variable domain (other parts from reference TRBV19 and TRBJ2-3): DGGITQSPKYLFRKEGQNVTLSCEQNLNHDAMYWYRQDPGQGLRLIYYSQIVNDFQKGDIAEGYSVSREKKESFPLTVTSAQKNPTAFYLCASSKAGLGTDTQYFGPGTRLTVL.

The J gene is TRBJ2-1, the V gene TRBV11-3; 8 positions match TRBD2. V gave up 5 bases and J gave up 9 bases; unmatched junction bases: 12. CDR1 SGHNT and CDR2 YENEEA come from the germline V gene. This CDR3 is built from 15 residues. CDR3 amino acids: CASSPGTRGVSEQFF. The CDR3 coding sequence is TGTGCCAGCAGCCCAGGGACTAGAGGGGTGAGTGAGCAGTTCTTC. Combining the CDR3 with reference TRBV11-3 and TRBJ2-1 gives the whole variable domain EAGVVQSPRYKIIEKKQPVAFWCNPISGHNTLYWYLQNLGQGPELLIRYENEEAVDDSQLPKDRFSAERLKGVDSTLKIQPAELGDSAVYLCASSPGTRGVSEQFFGPGTRLTVL.

V and J are TRBV5-1 and TRBJ2-1; D possibly corresponds to TRBD1 (6 bases). The germline V and J ends were trimmed by 0 bases and 7 bases, with 11 bases remaining between them. Germline values: CDR1 SGHRS, CDR2 YFSETQ. This CDR3 region has 14 residues. The CDR3 loop reads CASSLVGTPNEQFF. Here the CDR3 DNA reads TGCGCCAGCAGCTTGGTTGGGACACCAAATGAGCAGTTCTTC.

This clone is medium-sized within its sample. The V gene is TRBV27, the J gene TRBJ1-1; 7 bases are shared with TRBD1. Per germline, CDR1 MNHEY and CDR2 SMNVEV (reference sequence). CDR3 size: 16 residues. The V and J ends lost 3 bases and 4 bases, in that order; junction bases with no gene match: 11. CDR3 nucleotides: TGTGCCAGCAGTTTTTACAACAGGGGAAGGGGCACTGAAGCTTTCTTT. Protein: CASSFYNRGRGTEAFF.

The V gene is TRBV18, the J gene TRBJ2-2; D is unclear. Trimming took off 3 bases at V and 5 bases at J, with 4 bases between the two ends. Looked up from germline, CDR1 is KGHSH and CDR2 is LQKENI. The CDR3 length is 12 residues. The CDR3 region is CASSPRTGELFF. CDR3 DNA sequence: TGTGCCAGCTCACCGCGGACCGGGGAGCTGTTTTTT.

The CDR3 nucleotides read TGTGCCAGCAGTTTCGGGACAGACACTGAAGCTTTCTTT. Protein product: CASSFGTDTEAFF. V and J are TRBV12-3 or TRBV12-4 and TRBJ1-1; 7 nucleotides align to TRBD1. V shed 3 bases and J 3 bases; nucleotides not matched to a gene: 1. This CDR3 has 13 residues.

The V gene is TRBV6-6, the J gene TRBJ1-5, with 10 bases identical to TRBD1. This CDR3 is 16 amino acids long. Unmatched junction bases numbered 6, after V lost 7 bases and J lost 0 bases. In germline, CDR1 is MNHNY, CDR2 SVGAGI (reference sequence). DNA for the CDR3: TGTGCCAGCATCCCGGGACAGGGGATTAGCAATCAGCCCCAGCATTTT. Translated: CASIPGQGISNQPQHF.

V gene TRBV6-5 combines with J gene TRBJ2-7; possible D gene TRBD2, 6 bases. CDR1 is MNHEY, CDR2 SVGAGI, per germline. This CDR3 spans 13 amino acids. V lost 4 bases, J lost 2 bases, and 9 bases lay in between. CDR3 sequence: CASSSTRPYEQYF. The CDR3 DNA sequence: TGTGCCAGCAGTTCGACTAGACCCTACGAGCAGTACTTC.